This TCR beta chain was recorded in a study of a mutant IDH1 vaccine in newly diagnosed glioma. Study overall: Treated patients had a mean age of roughly 44 years and a sex split that was roughly 62% male and 37.5% female. Radiotherapy, temozolomide, or both had been given previously, and both were given to most.

Points on this clone: What it binds is unknown.

Time point described: week 23, last vaccination. Each vaccine dose was 300 ug of mutant IDH1 20-mer peptide, with topical imiquimod. Each of the donors came in with new WHO grade 3 or 4 astrocytomas that were IDH1-mutant and ATRX-lost. Germline V CDR1 and CDR2: MGHRA, YSYEKL. The ends were cut back, 0 bases at V and 3 bases at J, with 9 bases in the middle. The CDR3 contains 14 residues. TCRdb keeps only in-frame clones here, not all; method: immunoSEQ multiplex PCR. The sample carries approximately 30,000 clones, about four fifths recorded once. Here the sequenced sample was PBMCs, taken from a glioma patient whose treatment included an IDH1 peptide vaccine. The source of this sequence is a woman aged 30 to 39 with glioma. The rearrangement uses TRBV4-1 and TRBJ2-7; D remains unclear. This CDR3 reads CASSQDSRGYEQYF. The DNA of the CDR3 is TGCGCCAGCAGCCAAGACAGCCGAGGCTACGAGCAGTACTTC.